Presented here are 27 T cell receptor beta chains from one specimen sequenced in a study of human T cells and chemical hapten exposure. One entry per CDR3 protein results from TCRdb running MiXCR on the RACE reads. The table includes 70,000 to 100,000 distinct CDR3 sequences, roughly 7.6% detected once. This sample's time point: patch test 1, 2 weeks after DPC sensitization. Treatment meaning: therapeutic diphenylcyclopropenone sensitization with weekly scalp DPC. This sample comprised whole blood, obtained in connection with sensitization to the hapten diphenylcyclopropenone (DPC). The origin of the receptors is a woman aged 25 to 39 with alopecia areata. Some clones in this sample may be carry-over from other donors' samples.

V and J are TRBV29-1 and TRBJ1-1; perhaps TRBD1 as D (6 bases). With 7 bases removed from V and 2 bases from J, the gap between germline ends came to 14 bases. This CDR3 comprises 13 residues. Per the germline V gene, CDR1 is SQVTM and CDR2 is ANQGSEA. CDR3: CSGSDRFNTEAFF. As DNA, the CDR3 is TGCAGCGGATCGGACAGATTCAACACTGAAGCTTTCTTT. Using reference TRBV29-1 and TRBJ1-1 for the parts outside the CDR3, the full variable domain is SAVISQKPSRDICQRGTSLTIQCQVDSQVTMMFWYRQQPGQSLTLIATANQGSEATYESGFVIDKFPISRPNLTFSTLTVSNMSPEDSSIYLCSGSDRFNTEAFFGQGTRLTVV.

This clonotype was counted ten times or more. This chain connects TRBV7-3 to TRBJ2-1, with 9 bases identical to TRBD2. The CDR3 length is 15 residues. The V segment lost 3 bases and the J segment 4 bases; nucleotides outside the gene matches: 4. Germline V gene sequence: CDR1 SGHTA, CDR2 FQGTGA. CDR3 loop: CASSLMRGGYNEQFF. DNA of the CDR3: TGTGCCAGCAGCTTGATGCGGGGGGGATACAATGAGCAGTTCTTC.

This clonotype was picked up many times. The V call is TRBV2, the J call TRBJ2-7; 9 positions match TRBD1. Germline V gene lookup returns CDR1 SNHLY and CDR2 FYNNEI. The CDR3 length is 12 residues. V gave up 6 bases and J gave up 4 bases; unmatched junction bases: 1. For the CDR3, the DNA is TGTGCCAGCAGCGGACAGGGGTACGAGCAGTACTTC. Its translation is CASSGQGYEQYF.

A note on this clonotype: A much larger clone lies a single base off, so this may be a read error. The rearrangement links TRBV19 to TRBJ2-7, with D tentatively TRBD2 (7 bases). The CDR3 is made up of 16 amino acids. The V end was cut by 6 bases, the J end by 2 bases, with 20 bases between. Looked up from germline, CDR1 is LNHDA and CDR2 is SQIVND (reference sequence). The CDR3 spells CASSTGLGAGAYEQYF. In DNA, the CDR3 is TGTGCCAGTAGCACAGGGTTGGGTGCGGGGGCCTACGAGCAGTACTTC.

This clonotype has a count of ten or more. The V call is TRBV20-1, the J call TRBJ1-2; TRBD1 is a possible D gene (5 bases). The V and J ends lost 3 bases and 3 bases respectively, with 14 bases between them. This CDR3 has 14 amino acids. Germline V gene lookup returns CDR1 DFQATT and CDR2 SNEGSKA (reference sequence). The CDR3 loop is CSASEGRDHYGYTF. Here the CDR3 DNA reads TGCAGTGCTAGTGAGGGGAGAGATCACTATGGCTACACCTTC.

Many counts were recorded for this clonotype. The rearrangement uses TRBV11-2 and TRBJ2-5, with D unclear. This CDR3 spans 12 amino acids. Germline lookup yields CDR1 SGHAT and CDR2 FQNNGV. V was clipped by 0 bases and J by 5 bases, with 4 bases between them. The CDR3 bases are TGTGCCAGCAGCTTAGAAATGGAGACCCAGTACTTC. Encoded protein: CASSLEMETQYF.

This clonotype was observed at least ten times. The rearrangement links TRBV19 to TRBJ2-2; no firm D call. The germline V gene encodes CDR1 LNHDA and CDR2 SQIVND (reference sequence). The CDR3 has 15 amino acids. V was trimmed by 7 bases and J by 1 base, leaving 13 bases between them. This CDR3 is CASKEAGKNTGELFF. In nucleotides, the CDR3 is TGTGCCAGTAAAGAGGCAGGAAAGAACACCGGGGAGCTGTTTTTT.

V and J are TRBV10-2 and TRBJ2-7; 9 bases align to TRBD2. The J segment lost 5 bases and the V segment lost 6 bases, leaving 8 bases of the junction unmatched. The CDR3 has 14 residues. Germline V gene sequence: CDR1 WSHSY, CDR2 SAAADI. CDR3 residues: CASRPSGVRDEQYF. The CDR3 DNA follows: TGCGCCAGCAGACCTAGCGGGGTGAGGGACGAGCAGTACTTC.

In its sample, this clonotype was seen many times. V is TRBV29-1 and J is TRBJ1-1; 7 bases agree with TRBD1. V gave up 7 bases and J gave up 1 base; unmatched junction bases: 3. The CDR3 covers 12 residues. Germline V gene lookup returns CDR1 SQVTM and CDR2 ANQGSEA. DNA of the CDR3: TGCAGCGCCGGACAGGAGAACACTGAAGCTTTCTTT. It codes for CSAGQENTEAFF.

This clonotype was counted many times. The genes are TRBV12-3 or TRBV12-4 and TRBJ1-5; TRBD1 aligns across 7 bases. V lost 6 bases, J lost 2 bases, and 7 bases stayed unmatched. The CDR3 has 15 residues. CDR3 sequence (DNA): TGTGCCAGCAGACAGGGAACAGGGGGCAATCAGCCCCAGCATTTT. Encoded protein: CASRQGTGGNQPQHF.

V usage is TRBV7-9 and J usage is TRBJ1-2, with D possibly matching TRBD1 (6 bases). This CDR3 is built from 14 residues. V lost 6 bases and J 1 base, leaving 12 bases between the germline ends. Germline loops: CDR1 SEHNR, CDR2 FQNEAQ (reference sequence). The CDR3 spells CASSRDTSNYGYTF. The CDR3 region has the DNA TGTGCCAGCAGTAGGGACACTAGTAACTATGGCTACACCTTC. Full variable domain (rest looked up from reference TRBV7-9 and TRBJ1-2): DTGVSQNPRHKITKRGQNVTFRCDPISEHNRLYWYRQTLGQGPEFLTYFQNEAQLEKSRLLSDRFSAERPKGSFSTLEIQRTEQGDSAMYLCASSRDTSNYGYTFGSGTRLTVV.

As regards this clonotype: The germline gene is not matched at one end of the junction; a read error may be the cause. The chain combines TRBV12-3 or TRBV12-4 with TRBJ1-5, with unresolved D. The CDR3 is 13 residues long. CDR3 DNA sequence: TGTGCCAGCAGTTTATTGGGGAATCAGCCCCGGCATTTT. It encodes CASSLLGNQPRHF.

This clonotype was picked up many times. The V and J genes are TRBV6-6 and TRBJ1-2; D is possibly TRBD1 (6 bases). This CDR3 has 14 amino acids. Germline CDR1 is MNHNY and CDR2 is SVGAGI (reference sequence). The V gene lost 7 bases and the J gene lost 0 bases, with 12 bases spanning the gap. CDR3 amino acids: CASTRTETNYGYTF. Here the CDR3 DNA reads TGTGCCAGCACCCGGACAGAGACTAACTATGGCTACACCTTC.

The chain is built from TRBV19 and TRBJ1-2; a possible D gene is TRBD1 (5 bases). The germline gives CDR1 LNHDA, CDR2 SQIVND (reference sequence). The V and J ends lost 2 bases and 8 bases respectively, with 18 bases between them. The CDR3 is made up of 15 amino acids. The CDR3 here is CASSIRDGYWRGYTF. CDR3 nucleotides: TGTGCCAGTAGTATAAGGGACGGCTACTGGCGAGGCTACACCTTC.

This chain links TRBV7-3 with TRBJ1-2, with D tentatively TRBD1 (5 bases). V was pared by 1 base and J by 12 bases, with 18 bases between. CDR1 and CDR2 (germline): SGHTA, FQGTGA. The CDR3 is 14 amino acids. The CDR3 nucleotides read TGTGCCAGCAGCTTAAATCCTGGCACAGGAGCTCACACCTTC. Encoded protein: CASSLNPGTGAHTF.

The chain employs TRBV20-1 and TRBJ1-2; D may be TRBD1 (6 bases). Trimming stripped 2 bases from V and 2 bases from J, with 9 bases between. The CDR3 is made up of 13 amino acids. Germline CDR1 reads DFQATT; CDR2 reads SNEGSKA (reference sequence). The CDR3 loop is CSARNRANYGYTF. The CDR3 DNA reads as TGCAGTGCTAGAAACAGGGCAAACTATGGCTACACCTTC.

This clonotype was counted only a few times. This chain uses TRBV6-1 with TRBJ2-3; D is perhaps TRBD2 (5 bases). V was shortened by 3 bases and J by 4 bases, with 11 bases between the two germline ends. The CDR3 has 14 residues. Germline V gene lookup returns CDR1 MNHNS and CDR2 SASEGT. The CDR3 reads CASSEGAGSDTQYF. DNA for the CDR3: TGTGCCAGCAGTGAGGGTGCGGGTTCAGATACGCAGTATTTT.

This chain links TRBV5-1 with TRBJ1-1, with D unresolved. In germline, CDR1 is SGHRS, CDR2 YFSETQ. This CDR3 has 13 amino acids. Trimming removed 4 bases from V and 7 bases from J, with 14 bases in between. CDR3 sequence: CASSGEQLNEAFF. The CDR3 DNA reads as TGCGCCAGCAGCGGGGAGCAGCTTAATGAAGCTTTCTTT. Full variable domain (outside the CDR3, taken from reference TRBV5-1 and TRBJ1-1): KAGVTQTPRYLIKTRGQQVTLSCSPISGHRSVSWYQQTPGQGLQFLFEYFSETQRNKGNFPGRFSGRQFSNSRSEMNVSTLELGDSALYLCASSGEQLNEAFFGQGTRLTVV.

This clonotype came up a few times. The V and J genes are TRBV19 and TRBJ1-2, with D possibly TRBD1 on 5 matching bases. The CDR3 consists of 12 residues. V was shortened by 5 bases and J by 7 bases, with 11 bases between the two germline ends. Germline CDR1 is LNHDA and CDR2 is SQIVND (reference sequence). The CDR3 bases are TGTGCCAGTAGTCCCGGACACAGTGGCTACACCTTC. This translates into CASSPGHSGYTF.

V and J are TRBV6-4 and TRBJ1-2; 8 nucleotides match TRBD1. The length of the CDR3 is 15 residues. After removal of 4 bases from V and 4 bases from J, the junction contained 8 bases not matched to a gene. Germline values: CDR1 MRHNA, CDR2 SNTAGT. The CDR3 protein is CASSAIAGQGYGYTF. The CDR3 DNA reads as TGTGCCAGCAGTGCTATCGCAGGACAGGGCTATGGCTACACCTTC.

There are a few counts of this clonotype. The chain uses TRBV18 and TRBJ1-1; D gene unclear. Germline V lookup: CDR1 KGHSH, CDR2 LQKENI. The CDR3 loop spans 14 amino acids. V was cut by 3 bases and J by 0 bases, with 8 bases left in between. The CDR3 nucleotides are TGTGCCAGCTCACCTTCGGCGCTGAACACTGAAGCTTTCTTT. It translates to CASSPSALNTEAFF.

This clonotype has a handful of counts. CDR3 nucleotide sequence: TGTGCCTGGAGCCCCGGGCCATACCAAGAGACCCAGTACTTC. This gives the protein CAWSPGPYQETQYF. The rearrangement uses TRBV30 and TRBJ2-5; no firm D call. The CDR3 is 14 amino acids. V lost 3 bases and J 0 bases, leaving 11 bases between the germline ends. The germline CDR1 and CDR2 sequences are GTSNPN and SVGIG (reference sequence).

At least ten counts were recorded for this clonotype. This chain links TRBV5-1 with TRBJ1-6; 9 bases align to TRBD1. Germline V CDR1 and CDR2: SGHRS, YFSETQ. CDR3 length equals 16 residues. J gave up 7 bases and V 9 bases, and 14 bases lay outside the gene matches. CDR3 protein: CATPRDRDMENSPLHF. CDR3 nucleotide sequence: TGCGCCACCCCCCGGGACAGGGATATGGAAAATTCACCCCTCCACTTT.

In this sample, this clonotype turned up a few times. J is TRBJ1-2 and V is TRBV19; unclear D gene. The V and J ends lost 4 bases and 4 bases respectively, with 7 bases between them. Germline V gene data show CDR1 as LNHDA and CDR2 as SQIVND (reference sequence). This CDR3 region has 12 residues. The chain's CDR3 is CASSRQSYGYTF. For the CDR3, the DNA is TGTGCCAGTAGTAGGCAGTCCTATGGCTACACCTTC.

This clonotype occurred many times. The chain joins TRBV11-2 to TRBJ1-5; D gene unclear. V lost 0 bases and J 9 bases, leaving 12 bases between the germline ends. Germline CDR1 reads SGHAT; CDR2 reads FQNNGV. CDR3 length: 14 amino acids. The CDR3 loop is CASSLDLGVPPQHF. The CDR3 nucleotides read TGTGCCAGCAGCTTAGATCTGGGAGTTCCGCCCCAGCATTTT.

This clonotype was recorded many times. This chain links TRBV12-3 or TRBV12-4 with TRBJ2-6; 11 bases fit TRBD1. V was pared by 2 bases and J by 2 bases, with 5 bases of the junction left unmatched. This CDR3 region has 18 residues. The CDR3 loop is CASSLRTGGSTGANVLTF. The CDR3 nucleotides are TGTGCCAGCAGTTTACGGACAGGGGGCTCAACTGGGGCCAACGTCCTGACTTTC.

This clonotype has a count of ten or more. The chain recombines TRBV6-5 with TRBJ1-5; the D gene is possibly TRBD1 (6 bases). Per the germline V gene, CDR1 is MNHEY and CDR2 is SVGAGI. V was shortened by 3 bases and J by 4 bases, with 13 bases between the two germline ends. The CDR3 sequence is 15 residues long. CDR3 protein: CASSYKGGGNQPQHF. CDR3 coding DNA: TGTGCCAGCAGTTATAAGGGGGGAGGGAATCAGCCCCAGCATTTT.